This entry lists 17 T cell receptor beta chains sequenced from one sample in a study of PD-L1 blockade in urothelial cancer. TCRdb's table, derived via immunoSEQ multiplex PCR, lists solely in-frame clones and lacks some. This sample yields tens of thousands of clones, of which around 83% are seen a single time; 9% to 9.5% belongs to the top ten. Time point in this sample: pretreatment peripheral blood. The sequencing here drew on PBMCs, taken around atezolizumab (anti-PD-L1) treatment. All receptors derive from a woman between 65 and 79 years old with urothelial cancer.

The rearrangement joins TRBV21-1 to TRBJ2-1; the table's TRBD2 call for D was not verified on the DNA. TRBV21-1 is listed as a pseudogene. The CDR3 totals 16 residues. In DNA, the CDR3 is TGTGCCAGCAGCAAAGCACTAGCGGATCCCTACAATGAGCAGTTCTTC. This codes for CASSKALADPYNEQFF.

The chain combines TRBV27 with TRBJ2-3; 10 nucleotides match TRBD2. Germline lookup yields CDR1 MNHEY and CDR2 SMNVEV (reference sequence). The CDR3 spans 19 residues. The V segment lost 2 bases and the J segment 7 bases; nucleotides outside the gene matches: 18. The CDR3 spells CASSLRNPKLAGLTHTQYF. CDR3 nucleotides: TGTGCCAGCAGTTTAAGGAACCCAAAACTAGCGGGGTTAACACATACGCAGTATTTT.

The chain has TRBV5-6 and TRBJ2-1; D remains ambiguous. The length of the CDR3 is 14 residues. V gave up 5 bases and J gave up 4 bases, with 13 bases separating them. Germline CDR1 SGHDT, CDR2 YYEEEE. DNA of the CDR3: TGTGCCAGCAGGCGACTTGACGCATACAATGAGCAGTTCTTC. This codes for CASRRLDAYNEQFF.

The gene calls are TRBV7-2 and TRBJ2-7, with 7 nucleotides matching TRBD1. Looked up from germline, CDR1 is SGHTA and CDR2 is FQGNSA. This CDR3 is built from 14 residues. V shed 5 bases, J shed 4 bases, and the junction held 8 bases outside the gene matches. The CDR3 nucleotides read TGTGCCAGCAGCCCTCAGACAGGGTTATACGAGCAGTACTTC. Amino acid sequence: CASSPQTGLYEQYF.

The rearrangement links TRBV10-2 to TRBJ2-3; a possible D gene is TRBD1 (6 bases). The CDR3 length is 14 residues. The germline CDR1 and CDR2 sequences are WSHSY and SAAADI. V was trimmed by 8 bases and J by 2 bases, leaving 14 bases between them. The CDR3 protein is CASEGDGTTDTQYF. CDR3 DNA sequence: TGCGCCAGCGAGGGGGACGGCACCACAGATACGCAGTATTTT.

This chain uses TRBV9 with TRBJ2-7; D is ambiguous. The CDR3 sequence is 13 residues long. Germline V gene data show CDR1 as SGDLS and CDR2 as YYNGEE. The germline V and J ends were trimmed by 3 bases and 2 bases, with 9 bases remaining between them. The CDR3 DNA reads TGTGCCAGCAGCGACGACTTCACCTACGAGCAGTACTTC. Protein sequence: CASSDDFTYEQYF.

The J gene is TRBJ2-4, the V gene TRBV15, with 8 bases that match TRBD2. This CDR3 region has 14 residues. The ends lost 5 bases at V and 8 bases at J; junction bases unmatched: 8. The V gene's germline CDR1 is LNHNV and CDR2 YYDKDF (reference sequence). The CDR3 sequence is CATSWGRGGDIQYF. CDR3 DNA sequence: TGTGCCACCAGCTGGGGACGGGGGGGGGACATTCAGTACTTC.

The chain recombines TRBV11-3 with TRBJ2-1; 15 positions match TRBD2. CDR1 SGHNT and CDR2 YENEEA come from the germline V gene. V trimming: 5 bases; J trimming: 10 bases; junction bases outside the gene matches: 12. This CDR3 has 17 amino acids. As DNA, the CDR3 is TGTGCCAGCAGCCTCGGACTAGCGGGGGGGCAGGTCGAGGAGCAGTTCTTC. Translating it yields CASSLGLAGGQVEEQFF. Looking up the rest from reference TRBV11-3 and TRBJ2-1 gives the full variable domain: EAGVVQSPRYKIIEKKQPVAFWCNPISGHNTLYWYLQNLGQGPELLIRYENEEAVDDSQLPKDRFSAERLKGVDSTLKIQPAELGDSAVYLCASSLGLAGGQVEEQFFGPGTRLTVL.

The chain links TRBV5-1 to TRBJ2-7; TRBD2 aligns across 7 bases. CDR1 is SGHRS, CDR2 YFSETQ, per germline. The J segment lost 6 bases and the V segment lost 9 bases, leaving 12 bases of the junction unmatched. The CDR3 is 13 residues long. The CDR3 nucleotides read TGCGCCACCCGTGCTGGGACTAATGCCGAGCAGTACTTC. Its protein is CATRAGTNAEQYF.

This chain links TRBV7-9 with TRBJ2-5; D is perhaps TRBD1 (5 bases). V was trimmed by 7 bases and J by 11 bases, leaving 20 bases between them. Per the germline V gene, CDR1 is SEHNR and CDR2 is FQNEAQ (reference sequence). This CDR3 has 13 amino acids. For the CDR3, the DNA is TGTGCCAGCAACTCAAACCCACAGGTTGGGCAGTACTTC. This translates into CASNSNPQVGQYF.

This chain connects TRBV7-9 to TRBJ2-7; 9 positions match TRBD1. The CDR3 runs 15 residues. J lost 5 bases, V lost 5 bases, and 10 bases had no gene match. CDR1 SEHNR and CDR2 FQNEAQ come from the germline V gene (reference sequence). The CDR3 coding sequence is TGTGCCAGCAGCATCCCCGGGACAGGGTTACACGAGCAGTACTTC. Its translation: CASSIPGTGLHEQYF.

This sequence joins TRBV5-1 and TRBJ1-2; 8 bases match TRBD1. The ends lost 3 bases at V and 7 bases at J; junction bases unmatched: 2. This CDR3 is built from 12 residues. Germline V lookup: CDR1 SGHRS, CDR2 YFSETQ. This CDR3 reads CASSSTGVGYTF. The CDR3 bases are TGCGCCAGCAGCTCGACAGGGGTTGGCTACACCTTC.

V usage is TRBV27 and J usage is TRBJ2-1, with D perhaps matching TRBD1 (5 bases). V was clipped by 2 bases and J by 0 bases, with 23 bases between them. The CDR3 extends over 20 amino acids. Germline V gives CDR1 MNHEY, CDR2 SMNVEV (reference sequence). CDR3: CASSLLREVGRDSSYNEQFF. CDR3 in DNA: TGTGCCAGCAGTTTACTGCGCGAGGTAGGACGAGACAGCTCCTACAATGAGCAGTTCTTC.

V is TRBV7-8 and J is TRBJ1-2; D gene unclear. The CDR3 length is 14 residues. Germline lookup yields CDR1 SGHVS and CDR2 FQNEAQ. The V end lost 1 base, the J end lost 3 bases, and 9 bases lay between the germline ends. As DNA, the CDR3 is TGTGCCAGCAGCTTAGAAGCGGTGGACTATGGCTACACCTTC. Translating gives CASSLEAVDYGYTF.

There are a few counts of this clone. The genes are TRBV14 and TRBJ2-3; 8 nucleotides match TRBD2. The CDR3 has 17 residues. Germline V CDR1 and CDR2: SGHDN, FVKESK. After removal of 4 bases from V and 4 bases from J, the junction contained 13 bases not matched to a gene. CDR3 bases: TGTGCCAGCAGCCCAACGGGAGGGTCGGGTTTCGCAGATACGCAGTATTTT. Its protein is CASSPTGGSGFADTQYF.

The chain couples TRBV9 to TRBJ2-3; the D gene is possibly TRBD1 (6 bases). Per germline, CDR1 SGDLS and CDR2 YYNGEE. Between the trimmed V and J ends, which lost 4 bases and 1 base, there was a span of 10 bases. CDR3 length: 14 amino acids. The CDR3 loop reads CASSWDTRTDTQYF. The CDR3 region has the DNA TGTGCCAGCAGCTGGGACACCCGCACAGATACGCAGTATTTT. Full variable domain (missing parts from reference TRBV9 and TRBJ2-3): DSGVTQTPKHLITATGQRVTLRCSPRSGDLSVYWYQQSLDQGLQFLIQYYNGEERAKGNILERFSAQQFPDLHSELNLSSLELGDSALYFCASSWDTRTDTQYFGPGTRLTVL.

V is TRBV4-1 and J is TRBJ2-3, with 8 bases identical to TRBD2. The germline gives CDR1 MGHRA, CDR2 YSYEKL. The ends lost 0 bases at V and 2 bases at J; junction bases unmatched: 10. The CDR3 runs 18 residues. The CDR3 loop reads CASSQDGRGASLTDTQYF. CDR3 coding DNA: TGCGCCAGCAGCCAAGACGGGAGGGGGGCGTCTCTCACAGATACGCAGTATTTT.